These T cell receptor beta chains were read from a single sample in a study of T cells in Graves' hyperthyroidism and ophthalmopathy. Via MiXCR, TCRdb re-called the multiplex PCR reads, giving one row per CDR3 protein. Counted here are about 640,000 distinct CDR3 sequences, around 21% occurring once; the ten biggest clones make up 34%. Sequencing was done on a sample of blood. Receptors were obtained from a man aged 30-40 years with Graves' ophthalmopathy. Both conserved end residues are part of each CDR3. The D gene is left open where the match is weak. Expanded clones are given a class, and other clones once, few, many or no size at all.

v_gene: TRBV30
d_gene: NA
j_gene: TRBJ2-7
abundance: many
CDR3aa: CAWRQGAYEQYF
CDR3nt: TGTGCCTGGAGACAGGGTGCCTACGAGCAGTACTTC

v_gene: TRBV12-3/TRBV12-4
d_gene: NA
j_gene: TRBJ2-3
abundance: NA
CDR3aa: CASSLSGGGTYTQYF
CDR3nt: TGTGCCAGCAGCCTGAGCGGAGGTGGCACGTATACGCAGTATTTT

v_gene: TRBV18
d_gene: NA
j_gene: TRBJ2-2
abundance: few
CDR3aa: CASSPPENTGELFF
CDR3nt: TGTGCCAGCTCTCCACCCGAAAACACCGGGGAGCTGTTTTTT

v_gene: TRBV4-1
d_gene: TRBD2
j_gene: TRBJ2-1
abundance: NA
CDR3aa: CASSPLAGDVNEQFF
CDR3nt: TGCGCCAGCAGCCCCCTAGCGGGAGACGTCAATGAGCAGTTCTTC

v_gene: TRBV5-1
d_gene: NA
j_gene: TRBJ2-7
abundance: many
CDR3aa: CASREGLSYEQYF
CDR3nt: TGCGCCAGCAGAGAGGGCCTAAGCTACGAGCAGTACTTC

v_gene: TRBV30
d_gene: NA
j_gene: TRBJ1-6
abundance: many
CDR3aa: CAWSVDSSSSYNSPLHF
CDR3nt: TGTGCCTGGAGTGTCGACTCCTCGAGCTCCTATAATTCACCCCTCCACTTT

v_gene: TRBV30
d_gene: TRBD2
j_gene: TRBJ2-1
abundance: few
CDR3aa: CAWRGGGPYNEQFF
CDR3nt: TGTGCCTGGAGGGGGGGGGGACCCTACAATGAGCAGTTCTTC

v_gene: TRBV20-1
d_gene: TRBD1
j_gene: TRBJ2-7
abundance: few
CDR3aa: CSVTGTGAGEQYF
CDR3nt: TGCAGTGTCACCGGGACAGGGGCTGGGGAGCAGTACTTC

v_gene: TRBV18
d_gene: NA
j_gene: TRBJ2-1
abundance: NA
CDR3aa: CASSPRGKDSYNEQFF
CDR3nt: TGTGCCAGCTCACCAAGGGGCAAAGACTCCTACAATGAGCAGTTCTTC

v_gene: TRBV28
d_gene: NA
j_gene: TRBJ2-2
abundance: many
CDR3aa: CASSLATAPGELFF
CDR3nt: TGTGCCAGCAGTTTGGCAACGGCCCCCGGGGAGCTGTTTTTT

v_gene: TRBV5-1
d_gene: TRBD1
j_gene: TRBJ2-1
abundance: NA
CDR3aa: CASSFTGQYEQFF
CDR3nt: TGCGCCAGCAGCTTCACGGGACAGTATGAGCAGTTCTTC

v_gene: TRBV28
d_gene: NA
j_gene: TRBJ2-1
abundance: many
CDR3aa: CASLSQRSSYNEQFF
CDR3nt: TGTGCCAGCCTCTCGCAGCGGTCCTCCTACAATGAGCAGTTCTTC

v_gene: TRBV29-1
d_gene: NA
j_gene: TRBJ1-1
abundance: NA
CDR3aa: CSVSVGGVGTEAFF
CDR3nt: TGCAGCGTTTCGGTCGGGGGGGTCGGCACTGAAGCTTTCTTT

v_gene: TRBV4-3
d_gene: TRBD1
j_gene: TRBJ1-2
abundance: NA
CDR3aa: CASSRDRSILGGYTF
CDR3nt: TGCGCCAGCAGCCGGGACAGGTCAATTCTGGGGGGCTACACCTTC

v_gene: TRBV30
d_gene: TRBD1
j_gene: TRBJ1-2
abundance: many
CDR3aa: CAWRGEGAYHGYTF
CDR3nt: TGTGCCTGGAGGGGAGAGGGGGCTTATCATGGCTACACCTTC

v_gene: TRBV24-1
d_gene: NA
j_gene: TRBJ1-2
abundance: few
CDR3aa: CATSETGRNGYTF
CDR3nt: TGTGCCACCAGTGAAACAGGGAGAAATGGCTACACCTTC

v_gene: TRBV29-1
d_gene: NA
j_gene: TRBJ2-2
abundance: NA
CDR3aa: CSVQEERAWNTGELFF
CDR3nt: TGCAGCGTGCAAGAGGAGAGAGCCTGGAACACCGGGGAGCTGTTTTTT

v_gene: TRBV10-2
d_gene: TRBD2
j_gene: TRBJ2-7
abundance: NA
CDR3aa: CASSEGLATSEQYF
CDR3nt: TGCGCCAGCAGTGAGGGACTAGCGACTAGCGAGCAGTACTTC

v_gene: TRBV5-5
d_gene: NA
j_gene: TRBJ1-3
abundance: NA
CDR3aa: CASRTTSGNTIYF
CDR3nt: TGTGCCAGCAGAACGACTTCTGGAAACACCATATATTTT

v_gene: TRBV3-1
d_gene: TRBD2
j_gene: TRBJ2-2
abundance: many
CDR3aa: CASSLTGLALTGELFF
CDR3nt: TGTGCCAGCAGCCTCACGGGACTAGCCCTCACCGGGGAGCTGTTTTTT

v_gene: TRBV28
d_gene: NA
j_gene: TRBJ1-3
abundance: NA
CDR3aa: CASTPGGRWGRNTIYF
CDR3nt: TGTGCCAGCACCCCTGGGGGCCGTTGGGGCAGGAACACCATATATTTT

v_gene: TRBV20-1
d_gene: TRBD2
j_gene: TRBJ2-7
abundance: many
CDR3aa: CSASTSGYSYEQYF
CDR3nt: TGCAGTGCTAGTACTAGCGGGTACTCCTACGAGCAGTACTTC

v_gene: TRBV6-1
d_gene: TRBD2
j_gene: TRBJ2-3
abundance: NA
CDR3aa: CASSGALAGLTDTQYF
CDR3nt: TGTGCCAGCAGTGGGGCCCTAGCGGGTCTCACAGATACGCAGTATTTT

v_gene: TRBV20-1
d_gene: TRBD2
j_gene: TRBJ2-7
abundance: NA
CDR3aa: CSAPGLANEQYF
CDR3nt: TGCAGTGCCCCGGGACTAGCGAACGAGCAGTACTTC

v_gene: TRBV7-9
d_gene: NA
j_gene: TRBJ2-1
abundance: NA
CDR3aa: CASSLLGGTYNEQFF
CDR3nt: TGTGCCAGCAGCTTACTAGGGGGTACCTACAATGAGCAGTTCTTC

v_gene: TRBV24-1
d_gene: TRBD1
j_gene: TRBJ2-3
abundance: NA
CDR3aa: CATSDFGQGRDTQYF
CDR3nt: TGTGCCACCAGTGACTTCGGACAGGGTAGAGATACGCAGTATTTT

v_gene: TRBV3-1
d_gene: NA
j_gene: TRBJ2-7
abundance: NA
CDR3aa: CASSQAQGSHEQYF
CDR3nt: TGTGCCAGCAGCCAAGCACAGGGCTCCCACGAGCAGTACTTC

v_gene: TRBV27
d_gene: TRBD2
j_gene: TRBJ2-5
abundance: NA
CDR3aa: CASSFGGRQQETQYF
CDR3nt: TGTGCCAGCAGTTTCGGCGGGAGGCAGCAAGAGACCCAGTACTTC

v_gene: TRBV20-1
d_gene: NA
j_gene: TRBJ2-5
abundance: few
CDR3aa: CSARPTPQTQYF
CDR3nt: TGCAGTGCTAGACCAACCCCACAGACCCAGTACTTC

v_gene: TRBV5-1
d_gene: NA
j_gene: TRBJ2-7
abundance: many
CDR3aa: CASSSSNWLRRDYEQYF
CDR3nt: TGCGCCAGCAGCTCGTCCAATTGGTTGCGGCGCGACTACGAGCAGTACTTC

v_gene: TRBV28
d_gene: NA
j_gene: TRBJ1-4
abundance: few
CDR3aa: CASSLLSFATNEKLFF
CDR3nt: TGTGCCAGCAGTTTGTTAAGCTTTGCAACTAATGAAAAACTGTTTTTT

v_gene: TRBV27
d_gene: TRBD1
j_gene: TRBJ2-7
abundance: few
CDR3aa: CASSRDRRSYEQYF
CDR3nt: TGTGCCAGCAGTAGGGACAGGAGGTCCTACGAGCAGTACTTC

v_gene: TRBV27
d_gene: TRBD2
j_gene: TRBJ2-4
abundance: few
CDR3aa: CASSSRLAGGQNIQYF
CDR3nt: TGTGCCAGCAGTTCCAGACTAGCGGGAGGGCAGAACATTCAGTACTTC

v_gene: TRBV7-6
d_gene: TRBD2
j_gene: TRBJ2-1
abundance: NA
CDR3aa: CASSRRAGHNEQFF
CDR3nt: TGTGCCAGCAGCCGCCGAGCGGGACACAATGAGCAGTTCTTC

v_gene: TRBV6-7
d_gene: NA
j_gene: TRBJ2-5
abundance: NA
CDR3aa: CASSVRLRETQYF
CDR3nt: TGTGCCAGCAGTGTAAGACTCCGAGAGACCCAGTACTTC

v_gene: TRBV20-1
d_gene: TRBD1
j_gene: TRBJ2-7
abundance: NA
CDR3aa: CSATPGQGYEQYF
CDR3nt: TGCAGTGCTACTCCGGGACAGGGGTACGAGCAGTACTTC

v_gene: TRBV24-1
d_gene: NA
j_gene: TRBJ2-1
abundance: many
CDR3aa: CATSDLEGDNEQFF
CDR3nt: TGTGCCACCAGTGATTTGGAGGGGGACAATGAGCAGTTCTTC

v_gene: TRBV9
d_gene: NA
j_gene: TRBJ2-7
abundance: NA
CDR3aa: CASSVGGKSSDEQYF
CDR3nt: TGTGCCAGCAGCGTAGGGGGGAAGAGCAGTGACGAGCAGTACTTC

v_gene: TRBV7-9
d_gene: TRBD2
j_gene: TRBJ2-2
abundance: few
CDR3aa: CASMVYGRTTGELFF
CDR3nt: TGTGCCAGCATGGTTTACGGGAGGACCACCGGGGAGCTGTTTTTT

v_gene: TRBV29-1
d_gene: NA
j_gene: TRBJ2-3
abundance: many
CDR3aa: CSVVGLGPLTDTQYF
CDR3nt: TGCAGCGTTGTGGGTTTAGGGCCCCTCACAGATACGCAGTATTTT

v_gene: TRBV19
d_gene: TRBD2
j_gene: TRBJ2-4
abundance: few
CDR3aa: CASSISAGVANIQYF
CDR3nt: TGTGCCAGTAGTATATCAGCGGGAGTGGCAAACATTCAGTACTTC

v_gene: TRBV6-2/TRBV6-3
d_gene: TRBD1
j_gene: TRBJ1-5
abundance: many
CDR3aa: CASSGQGHQPQHF
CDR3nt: TGTGCCAGCAGTGGACAGGGTCATCAGCCCCAGCATTTT

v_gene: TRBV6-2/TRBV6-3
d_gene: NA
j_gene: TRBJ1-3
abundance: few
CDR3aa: CASKGFSGNTIYF
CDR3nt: TGTGCCAGCAAGGGTTTCTCTGGAAACACCATATATTTT

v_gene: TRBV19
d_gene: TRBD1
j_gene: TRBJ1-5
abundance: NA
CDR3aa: CASSIAGTGGNQPQHF
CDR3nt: TGTGCCAGTAGTATAGCTGGGACAGGGGGCAATCAGCCCCAGCATTTT

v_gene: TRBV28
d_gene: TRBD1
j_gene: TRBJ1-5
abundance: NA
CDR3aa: CASRQGGLHLQPQHF
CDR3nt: TGTGCCAGCCGACAGGGGGGCCTACATCTTCAGCCCCAGCATTTT

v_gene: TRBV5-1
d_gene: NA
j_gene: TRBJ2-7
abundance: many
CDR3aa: CASSNGQSSAYEQYF
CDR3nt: TGCGCCAGCAGCAATGGGCAAAGCTCGGCCTACGAGCAGTACTTC